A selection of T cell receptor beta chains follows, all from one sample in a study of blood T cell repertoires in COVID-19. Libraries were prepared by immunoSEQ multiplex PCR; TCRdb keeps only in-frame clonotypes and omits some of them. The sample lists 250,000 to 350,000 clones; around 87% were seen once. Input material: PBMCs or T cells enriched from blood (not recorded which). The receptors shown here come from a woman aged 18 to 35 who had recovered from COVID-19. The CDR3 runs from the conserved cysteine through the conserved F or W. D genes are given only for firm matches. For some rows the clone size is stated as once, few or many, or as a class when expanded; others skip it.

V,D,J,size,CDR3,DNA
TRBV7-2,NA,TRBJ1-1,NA,CASSLAGQGLDTEAFF,TGTGCCAGCAGCTTAGCGGGGCAAGGTTTGGACACTGAAGCTTTCTTT
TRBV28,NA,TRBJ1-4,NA,CASSPGGTTNEKLFF,TGTGCCAGCAGCCCCGGGGGGACAACTAATGAAAAACTGTTTTTT
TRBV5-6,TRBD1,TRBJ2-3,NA,CASSSGTGRGTDTQYF,TGTGCCAGCAGCTCCGGGACAGGGCGAGGCACAGATACGCAGTATTTT
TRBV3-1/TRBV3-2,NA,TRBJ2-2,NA,CASSQGTEIGELFF,TGTGCCAGCAGCCAAGGGACAGAGATCGGGGAGCTGTTTTTT
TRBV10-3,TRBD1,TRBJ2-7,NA,CAISLTGGASYEQYF,TGTGCCATCAGCCTAACAGGGGGCGCGTCCTACGAGCAGTACTTC
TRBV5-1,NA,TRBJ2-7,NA,CASSLFGIFGSRSYEQYF,TGCGCCAGCAGCTTGTTCGGGATATTTGGCAGTCGCTCCTACGAGCAGTACTTC
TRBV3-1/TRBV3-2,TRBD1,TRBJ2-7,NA,CASSPSEGAGEQYF,TGTGCCAGCAGCCCTTCCGAGGGGGCGGGTGAGCAGTACTTC
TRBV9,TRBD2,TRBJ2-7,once,CASSVGLAGYEQYF,TGTGCCAGCAGCGTAGGGCTAGCGGGGTACGAGCAGTACTTC
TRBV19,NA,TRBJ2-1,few,CASSITGIYNEQFF,TGTGCCAGTAGTATCACGGGTATCTACAATGAGCAGTTCTTC
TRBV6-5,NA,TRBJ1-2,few,CASSSSGTNGYTF,TGTGCCAGCAGTTCCTCCGGGACAAATGGCTACACCTTC
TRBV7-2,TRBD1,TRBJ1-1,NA,CASILNRGSEAFF,TGTGCCAGCATCCTCAACAGGGGATCTGAAGCTTTCTTT
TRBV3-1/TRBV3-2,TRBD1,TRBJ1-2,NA,CASSQDRDVYGYTF,TGTGCCAGCAGCCAGGACAGGGATGTCTATGGCTACACCTTC
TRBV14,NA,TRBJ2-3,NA,CASSPLTSWGTDTQYF,TGTGCCAGCAGCCCTTTAACTAGTTGGGGCACAGATACGCAGTATTTT
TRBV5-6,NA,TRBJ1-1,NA,CASSLQDRENTEAFF,TGTGCCAGCAGCCTACAAGACAGAGAGAACACTGAAGCTTTCTTT
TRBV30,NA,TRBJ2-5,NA,CAWTPRVRVTRWETQYF,TGTGCCTGGACCCCCCGCGTGAGGGTAACCCGGTGGGAGACCCAGTACTTC
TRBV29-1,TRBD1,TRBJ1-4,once,CSAGGQGVANEKLFF,TGCAGCGCCGGAGGACAGGGCGTCGCTAATGAAAAACTGTTTTTT
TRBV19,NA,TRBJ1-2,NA,CASSIQSSQIGWGFGYTF,TGTGCCAGTAGTATCCAGAGTTCCCAGATAGGATGGGGCTTTGGCTACACCTTC
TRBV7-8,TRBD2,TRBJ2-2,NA,CASSWTSGGIGTGELFF,TGTGCCAGCAGCTGGACTAGCGGGGGGATCGGCACCGGGGAGCTGTTTTTT
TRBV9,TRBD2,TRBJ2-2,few,CASSVASSGGAAGELFF,TGTGCCAGCAGCGTAGCTAGCAGCGGGGGGGCCGCCGGGGAGCTGTTTTTT
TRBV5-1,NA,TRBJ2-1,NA,CASSFSVDSYNEQFF,TGCGCCAGCAGCTTCTCGGTTGACTCCTACAATGAGCAGTTCTTC
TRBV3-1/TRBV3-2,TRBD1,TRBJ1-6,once,CASSEETGDSPLHF,TGTGCCAGCAGCGAAGAGACAGGGGATTCACCCCTCCACTTT
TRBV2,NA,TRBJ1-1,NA,CASGSLQQGRMNTEAFF,TGTGCCAGCGGGAGTTTGCAACAGGGCCGTATGAACACTGAAGCTTTCTTT
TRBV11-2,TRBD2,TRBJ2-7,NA,CASSLGRGALYEQYF,TGTGCCAGCAGCTTAGGGCGGGGGGCCCTCTACGAGCAGTACTTC
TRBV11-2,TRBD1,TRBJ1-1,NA,CASSLDSFGTGGFWATEAFF,TGTGCCAGCAGCTTAGACTCTTTTGGGACAGGGGGCTTCTGGGCGACTGAAGCTTTCTTT
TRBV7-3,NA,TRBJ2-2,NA,CASSLTLGPGELFF,TGTGCCAGCAGCTTAACGCTGGGGCCCGGGGAGCTGTTTTTT
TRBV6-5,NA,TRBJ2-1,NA,CASSSSGRSYNEQFF,TGTGCCAGCAGCTCCTCAGGGCGGTCCTACAATGAGCAGTTCTTC
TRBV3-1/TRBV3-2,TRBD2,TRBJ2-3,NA,CASSLLAGDTSTDTQYF,TGTGCCAGCAGCCTCCTAGCGGGGGACACTAGCACAGATACGCAGTATTTT
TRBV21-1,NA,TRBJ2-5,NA,CAGGTGVWETQYF,TGTGCCGGGGGGACAGGGGTTTGGGAGACCCAGTACTTC
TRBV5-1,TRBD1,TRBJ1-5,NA,CASSTGQGNIVLSNQPQHF,TGCGCCAGCAGCACGGGACAGGGGAATATCGTATTGAGCAATCAGCCCCAGCATTTT
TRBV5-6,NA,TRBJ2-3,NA,CASSLVIRSSTDTQYF,TGTGCCAGCAGCTTGGTAATCAGGTCTAGCACAGATACGCAGTATTTT
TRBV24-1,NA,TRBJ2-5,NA,CATSDPTRAETQYF,TGTGCCACCAGTGATCCGACTAGAGCAGAGACCCAGTACTTC
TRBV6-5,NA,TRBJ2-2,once,CASSNMNTGELFF,TGTGCCAGCAGCAACATGAACACCGGGGAGCTGTTTTTT
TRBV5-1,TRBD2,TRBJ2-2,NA,CASSPRLAGGYTGELFF,TGCGCCAGCAGCCCACGACTAGCGGGGGGTTACACCGGGGAGCTGTTTTTT